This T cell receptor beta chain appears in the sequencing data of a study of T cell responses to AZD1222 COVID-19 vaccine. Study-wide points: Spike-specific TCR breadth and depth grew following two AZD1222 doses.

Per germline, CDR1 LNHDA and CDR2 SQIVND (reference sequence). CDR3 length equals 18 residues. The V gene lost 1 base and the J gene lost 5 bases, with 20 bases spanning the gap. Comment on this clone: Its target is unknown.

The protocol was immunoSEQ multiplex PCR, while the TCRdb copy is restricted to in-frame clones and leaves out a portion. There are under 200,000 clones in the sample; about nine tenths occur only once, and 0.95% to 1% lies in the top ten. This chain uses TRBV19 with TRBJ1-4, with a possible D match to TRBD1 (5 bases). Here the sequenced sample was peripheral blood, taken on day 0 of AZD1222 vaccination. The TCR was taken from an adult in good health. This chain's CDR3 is CASSIVLSSGRRNEKLFF. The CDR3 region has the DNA TGTGCCAGTAGTATAGTACTTTCATCGGGACGGCGGAATGAAAAACTGTTTTTT.